The 28 T cell receptor beta chains given below trace back to one sample, sequenced in a study of blood T cell repertoires in COVID-19 (dated by TCRdb to the early 2020s). Libraries were built with the immunoSEQ multiplex PCR assay. What TCRdb holds here is the immuneACCESS table cut down to in-frame rearrangements. Part of the clones is not present; checked against another copy, under half of the missing clones reflect an unresolved V gene, and the others are unexplained. This sample gives some 180,000 clones in total; 79% of them show up just once. The top ten clones comprise 15% to 20% of the sample. The material sequenced was PBMCs or T cells enriched from blood (not recorded which). These receptors were taken from a woman in her 70s in a cohort exposed to, infected with or recovered from COVID-19 (not recorded which).

The CDR3 DNA follows: TGCGCCAGCAGCCGACAGGGGAGCGATACGCAGTATTTT. It is translated as CASSRQGSDTQYF. The chain recombines TRBV5-1 with TRBJ2-3; 8 bases match TRBD1. The germline V gene encodes CDR1 SGHRS and CDR2 YFSETQ. The CDR3 is 13 amino acids. V was pared by 4 bases and J by 6 bases, with 4 bases of the junction left unmatched.

The count of this clone is one. The chain couples TRBV6-2 or TRBV6-3 to TRBJ2-1; D not resolved. The CDR3 totals 16 residues. Trimming pared 0 bases from V and 1 base from J, leaving 10 bases between. CDR1 MNHEY and CDR2 SVGEGT come from the germline V gene. The CDR3: CASSYSFGSSYNEQFF. The CDR3 DNA is TGTGCCAGCAGTTACTCGTTCGGGTCTTCCTACAATGAGCAGTTCTTC.

CDR3 loop: CASSQEDAPGNSPLHF. As DNA, the CDR3 is TGCGCCAGCAGCCAAGAGGACGCCCCAGGGAACTCACCCCTCCACTTT. This rearrangement joins TRBV4-1 to TRBJ1-6, with D perhaps TRBD1 (5 bases). The CDR3 length is 16 residues. Per the germline V gene, CDR1 is MGHRA and CDR2 is YSYEKL. Trimming cost V 0 bases and J 10 bases, with 16 bases left between them.

The chain combines TRBV2 with TRBJ1-5, with TRBD1 as a possible D gene (6 bases). V gave up 5 bases and J gave up 7 bases, with 12 bases separating them. The germline V gene has CDR1 SNHLY and CDR2 FYNNEI. The CDR3 runs to 13 residues. Written as DNA, the CDR3 is TGTGCCAGCAGTTTCAACAGGGAACAGCCCCAGCATTTT. Its translation: CASSFNREQPQHF.

This sequence joins TRBV28 and TRBJ2-4, with TRBD1 matching 8 bases. The CDR3 sequence is 16 residues long. The V and J ends lost 7 bases and 1 base, in that order; junction bases with no gene match: 9. Per germline, CDR1 MDHEN and CDR2 SYDVKM. The CDR3 is CASTPAGDRAKNIQYF. DNA for the CDR3: TGTGCCAGCACCCCCGCCGGGGACAGGGCCAAAAACATTCAGTACTTC.

This chain connects TRBV29-1 to TRBJ2-5, with 7 positions matching TRBD2. With 6 bases clipped from V and 2 bases from J, the junction kept 3 bases outside the gene matches. The CDR3 is made up of 12 amino acids. The V gene's germline CDR1 is SQVTM and CDR2 ANQGSEA. CDR3 sequence: CSVLAAQETQYF. CDR3 nucleotide sequence: TGCAGCGTGCTAGCGGCTCAAGAGACCCAGTACTTC. Variable domain in full (rest from reference TRBV29-1 and TRBJ2-5): SAVISQKPSRDICQRGTSLTIQCQVDSQVTMMFWYRQQPGQSLTLIATANQGSEATYESGFVIDKFPISRPNLTFSTLTVSNMSPEDSSIYLCSVLAAQETQYFGPGTRLLVL.

The CDR3 protein is CASSYFGLAASKQYF. Here the CDR3 DNA reads TGTGCCAGCAGTTACTTTGGATTAGCGGCGTCAAAGCAGTACTTC. The chain combines TRBV6-5 with TRBJ2-7, with D possibly TRBD2 on 6 matching bases. There are 15 residues in the CDR3. Trimming stripped 1 base from V and 8 bases from J, with 18 bases between. Looked up from germline, CDR1 is MNHEY and CDR2 is SVGAGI.

The table lists this clone with a few counts. The chain recombines TRBV6-1 with TRBJ1-5, with no clear D. CDR1 and CDR2 (germline): MNHNS, SASEGT. Trimming pared 2 bases from V and 5 bases from J, leaving 13 bases between. This CDR3 has 15 residues. The CDR3 DNA is TGTGCCAGCAGTGAACGAGGAGGGTGGGATCAGCCCCAGCATTTT. Amino acids: CASSERGGWDQPQHF.

The V gene is TRBV19, the J gene TRBJ2-2, with TRBD2 identical over 8 bases. The trim removed 4 bases at V and 5 bases at J, leaving 21 bases unmatched. CDR1 is LNHDA and CDR2 is SQIVND in the germline V gene (reference sequence). The CDR3 extends over 20 amino acids. The CDR3 region has the DNA TGTGCCAGTAGTAGGGGGGGCATTAGCGGGATGGGCGTAGGAACCGGGGAGCTGTTTTTT. Protein: CASSRGGISGMGVGTGELFF.

The chain uses TRBV28 and TRBJ1-4; D is uncertain. V lost 2 bases to trimming and J lost 8 bases, with 12 bases between them. The CDR3 has 14 residues. Germline CDR1 MDHEN, CDR2 SYDVKM. The CDR3 region is CASSLTVFFEKLFF. CDR3 bases: TGTGCCAGCAGTTTAACGGTTTTTTTCGAAAAACTGTTTTTT. Full variable domain (outside the CDR3, taken from reference TRBV28 and TRBJ1-4): DVKVTQSSRYLVKRTGEKVFLECVQDMDHENMFWYRQDPGLGLRLIYFSYDVKMKEKGDIPEGYSVSREKKERFSLILESASTNQTSMYLCASSLTVFFEKLFFGSGTQLSVL.

The CDR3 reads CASSFMSGSSDGDTQYF. CDR3 nucleotides: TGTGCCAGCAGTTTTATGAGCGGGAGCAGTGACGGGGATACGCAGTATTTT. The chain links TRBV28 to TRBJ2-3, with 8 bases that match TRBD2. V gave up 3 bases and J gave up 6 bases; unmatched junction bases: 14. This CDR3 is built from 17 residues. The germline gives CDR1 MDHEN, CDR2 SYDVKM.

The chain carries TRBV6-2 or TRBV6-3 and TRBJ2-2, with 7 bases lining up with TRBD2. J lost 5 bases, V lost 5 bases, and 8 bases had no gene match. Looked up from germline, CDR1 is MNHEY and CDR2 is SVGEGT. CDR3 length: 15 amino acids. CDR3 nucleotides: TGTGCCAGCAGTCAAGCGGGATCGCATACCGGGGAGCTGTTTTTT. Amino acid sequence: CASSQAGSHTGELFF.

V usage is TRBV5-1 and J usage is TRBJ1-2, with 10 bases lining up with TRBD1. J was trimmed by 5 bases and V by 4 bases; bases with no gene match: 5. Germline V gene data show CDR1 as SGHRS and CDR2 as YFSETQ. This CDR3 is built from 14 residues. DNA for the CDR3: TGCGCCAGCAGCCAGACAGGGGGCTCATATGGCTACACCTTC. Amino acids: CASSQTGGSYGYTF.

V and J are TRBV27 and TRBJ2-7; the match to TRBD2 covers 9 bases. The CDR3 is 19 residues long. Germline-derived CDR1 and CDR2 are MNHEY and SMNVEV (reference sequence). The V gene end was trimmed by 5 bases and the J gene end by 5 bases; junction bases not matched to a gene: 22. CDR3 residues: CASSNTGTSHPKFPHEQYF. CDR3 sequence (DNA): TGTGCCAGCAGTAACACCGGGACTAGCCATCCCAAGTTCCCCCACGAGCAGTACTTC.

V gene TRBV29-1 combines with J gene TRBJ2-5, with 12 bases matching TRBD1. V lost 6 bases, J lost 1 base, and 12 bases stayed unmatched. The germline V gene encodes CDR1 SQVTM and CDR2 ANQGSEA. The CDR3 consists of 17 residues. CDR3 amino acids: CSVAPGTGGPGQETQYF. The CDR3, as DNA: TGCAGCGTAGCCCCCGGGACAGGGGGCCCTGGCCAAGAGACCCAGTACTTC.

The chain carries TRBV29-1 and TRBJ2-3, with TRBD2 matching 13 bases. The CDR3 has 20 residues. V lost 4 bases, J lost 6 bases, and 22 bases stayed unmatched. The germline V gene has CDR1 SQVTM and CDR2 ANQGSEA. This CDR3 is CSVVGGGLAGFNHLVDTQYF. CDR3 in DNA: TGCAGCGTTGTCGGCGGGGGACTAGCGGGATTCAACCACCTGGTGGATACGCAGTATTTT.

V usage is TRBV14 and J usage is TRBJ2-7; 7 positions match TRBD2. The CDR3 covers 15 residues. Germline values: CDR1 SGHDN, CDR2 FVKESK. V trimming: 5 bases; J trimming: 3 bases; junction bases outside the gene matches: 10. The CDR3 sequence is CASSRAASGYYEQYF. The CDR3, as DNA: TGTGCCAGCAGCAGGGCGGCTAGCGGCTACTACGAGCAGTACTTC. Full variable domain (rest looked up from reference TRBV14 and TRBJ2-7): EAGVTQFPSHSVIEKGQTVTLRCDPISGHDNLYWYRRVMGKEIKFLLHFVKESKQDESGMPNNRFLAERTGGTYSTLKVQPAELEDSGVYFCASSRAASGYYEQYFGPGTRLTVT.

In this sample, this clone turned up once. The V gene is TRBV7-2, the J gene TRBJ2-7, with a weak D call TRBD1 (6 bases). Germline-derived CDR1 and CDR2 are SGHTA and FQGNSA. This CDR3 has 15 amino acids. The V end lost 6 bases, the J end lost 2 bases, and 17 bases lay between the germline ends. The CDR3 region is CASRPMRGGTYEQYF. DNA for the CDR3: TGTGCCAGCAGGCCCATGAGAGGGGGAACCTACGAGCAGTACTTC.

J is TRBJ2-3 and V is TRBV11-2, with 12 bases matching TRBD2. J was trimmed by 2 bases and V by 1 base; bases with no gene match: 10. Germline CDR1 reads SGHAT; CDR2 reads FQNNGV. This CDR3 spans 19 amino acids. Written as DNA, the CDR3 is TGTGCCAGCAGCTTAGGAGGTCTAGCGGGAGGGCCTTCCACAGATACGCAGTATTTT. Its protein is CASSLGGLAGGPSTDTQYF. Complete variable domain (other parts from reference TRBV11-2 and TRBJ2-3): EAGVAQSPRYKIIEKRQSVAFWCNPISGHATLYWYQQILGQGPKLLIQFQNNGVVDDSQLPKDRFSAERLKGVDSTLKIQPAKLEDSAVYLCASSLGGLAGGPSTDTQYFGPGTRLTVL.

V usage is TRBV5-6 and J usage is TRBJ2-7, with 10 bases identical to TRBD1. V lost 2 bases to trimming and J lost 5 bases; unmatched junction nucleotides: 7. Looked up from germline, CDR1 is SGHDT and CDR2 is YYEEEE. CDR3 length: 15 residues. The CDR3 coding sequence is TGTGCCAGCAGCTTCCTGACAGGGGGCAGGAACGAGCAGTACTTC. Protein: CASSFLTGGRNEQYF.

V is TRBV11-3 and J is TRBJ2-5, with D perhaps TRBD1 (5 bases). This CDR3 has 14 residues. Trimming removed 5 bases at V and 2 bases at J, with 12 bases between. Germline V lookup: CDR1 SGHNT, CDR2 YENEEA. CDR3 coding DNA: TGTGCCAGCAGCCATAGACAGAATCAAGAGACCCAGTACTTC. It is translated as CASSHRQNQETQYF.

The J gene is TRBJ2-1, the V gene TRBV9; 10 bases fit TRBD2. Germline-derived CDR1 and CDR2 are SGDLS and YYNGEE. Trimming removed 4 bases from V and 6 bases from J; junction bases left unmatched: 7. This CDR3 has 15 amino acids. The DNA of the CDR3 is TGTGCCAGCAGCATTGGGACTAGCGTGGGCAATGAGCAGTTCTTC. Encoded protein: CASSIGTSVGNEQFF.

The chain links TRBV5-1 to TRBJ1-3, with D possibly being TRBD1 (6 bases). V was pared by 0 bases and J by 4 bases, with 20 bases between. Germline V CDR1 and CDR2: SGHRS, YFSETQ. The CDR3 has 18 residues. CDR3 sequence: CASSLVPRGDGGGNTIYF. In nucleotides, the CDR3 is TGCGCCAGCAGCTTGGTGCCCAGGGGAGATGGGGGCGGAAACACCATATATTTT.

The genes are TRBV2 and TRBJ2-5; TRBD1 agrees at 7 bases. J gave up 5 bases and V 2 bases, and 8 bases lay outside the gene matches. Germline CDR1 is SNHLY and CDR2 is FYNNEI. The CDR3 is 15 residues long. CDR3 DNA: TGTGCCAGCAGTGAACAGACAGGGTATTACGAGACCCAGTACTTC. Translated, it gives CASSEQTGYYETQYF.

The chain links TRBV11-2 to TRBJ2-5; perhaps TRBD1 as D (5 bases). Germline loops: CDR1 SGHAT, CDR2 FQNNGV. The V end lost 5 bases, the J end lost 5 bases, and 15 bases lay between the germline ends. The CDR3 runs 14 residues. The CDR3, as DNA: TGTGCCAGCAGCGACCGCAGGGTGAGGGAGACCCAGTACTTC. This codes for CASSDRRVRETQYF.

The chain employs TRBV2 and TRBJ2-4; D call uncertain. CDR3 length: 19 residues. CDR1 SNHLY and CDR2 FYNNEI come from the germline V gene. V was clipped by 4 bases and J by 0 bases, with 22 bases between them. Here the CDR3 DNA reads TGTGCCAGCAGTGTCGAACAGACCGTTATAATTCTAGCCAAAAACATTCAGTACTTC. Encoded protein: CASSVEQTVIILAKNIQYF.

This clone was counted between two and nine times. CDR3 amino acids: CASSLLETGGREKLFF. CDR3 DNA: TGTGCCAGCAGTTTATTGGAGACAGGGGGACGGGAAAAACTGTTTTTT. V gene TRBV28 combines with J gene TRBJ1-4, with 9 positions matching TRBD1. The CDR3 is 16 residues long. Trimming took 1 base from V and 8 from J; bases not matched to a gene: 8. The germline V gene has CDR1 MDHEN and CDR2 SYDVKM.

The chain links TRBV5-5 to TRBJ2-7, with 10 bases lining up with TRBD1. This CDR3 region has 16 residues. J lost 4 bases, V lost 0 bases, and 7 bases had no gene match. Germline loops: CDR1 SGHKS, CDR2 YYEKEE (reference sequence). CDR3 sequence reads: CASSLGWTGGIYEQYF. The CDR3 DNA is TGTGCCAGCAGCTTGGGATGGACAGGGGGGATATACGAGCAGTACTTC.